Below are 29 T cell receptor beta chains sequenced from a single sample in a study of control samples from healthy donors and cancer patients. Sequencing was performed with immunoSEQ multiplex PCR; in TCRdb, only in-frame clones are kept and a portion is missing. The sample has about 79,000 clones; over 85% are singletons. The source material was PBMCs. These receptors were obtained from a woman aged 40 to 50 with lung cancer.

The chain is built from TRBV5-1 and TRBJ1-4, with D unresolved. The CDR3 sequence is 14 residues long. Trimming cost V 1 base and J 7 bases, with 11 bases left between them. Germline V CDR1 and CDR2: SGHRS, YFSETQ. The CDR3 here is CASSLQWESEKLFF. The CDR3 DNA follows: TGCGCCAGCAGCTTGCAATGGGAGAGTGAAAAACTGTTTTTT.

The rearrangement joins TRBV7-9 to TRBJ1-3, with unresolved D. CDR1 and CDR2 (germline): SEHNR, FQNEAQ (reference sequence). The CDR3 consists of 14 residues. V was pared by 5 bases and J by 6 bases, with 14 bases between. This chain's CDR3 is CASSPLRVVNTIYF. CDR3 nucleotide sequence: TGTGCCAGCAGCCCACTGCGGGTTGTAAACACCATATATTTT. The full variable domain, rest sourced from reference TRBV7-9 and TRBJ1-3, is DTGVSQNPRHKITKRGQNVTFRCDPISEHNRLYWYRQTLGQGPEFLTYFQNEAQLEKSRLLSDRFSAERPKGSFSTLEIQRTEQGDSAMYLCASSPLRVVNTIYFGEGSWLTVV.

In regard to this clone: Other DNA sequences in the same sample also yield this CDR3. The chain combines TRBV5-1 with TRBJ2-7; 10 bases agree with TRBD1. Germline assignment: CDR1 SGHRS and CDR2 YFSETQ. With 4 bases clipped from V and 4 bases from J, the junction kept 8 bases outside the gene matches. The CDR3 has 15 residues. This CDR3 reads CASSLTPGQGYEQYF. Written as DNA, the CDR3 is TGCGCCAGCAGCCTAACTCCGGGACAGGGGTACGAGCAGTACTTC.

The chain uses TRBV5-1 and TRBJ2-3; 9 bases are a match to TRBD2. Per germline, CDR1 SGHRS and CDR2 YFSETQ. This CDR3 has 16 residues. V lost 2 bases and J lost 2; bases outside the gene matches: 6. The CDR3 nucleotides read TGCGCCAGCAGCTTTCGAGCGGGGGGATTCACAGATACGCAGTATTTT. Its protein is CASSFRAGGFTDTQYF. The variable domain in full, with the rest retrieved from reference TRBV5-1 and TRBJ2-3, is KAGVTQTPRYLIKTRGQQVTLSCSPISGHRSVSWYQQTPGQGLQFLFEYFSETQRNKGNFPGRFSGRQFSNSRSEMNVSTLELGDSALYLCASSFRAGGFTDTQYFGPGTRLTVL.

The rearrangement uses TRBV10-3 and TRBJ1-1; 8 positions agree with TRBD1. V trimming: 5 bases; J trimming: 10 bases; junction bases outside the gene matches: 9. Germline CDR1 ENHRY, CDR2 SYGVKD. The CDR3 sequence is 13 residues long. The CDR3 region has the DNA TGTGCCATCAGTTGGGGCCCTACAGGGGGAGCTTTCTTT. Amino acids: CAISWGPTGGAFF.

The chain recombines TRBV11-2 with TRBJ2-3; TRBD2 agrees at 9 bases. CDR3 size: 16 residues. Germline trimming cut 6 bases from V and 6 bases from J; bases unmatched to any gene: 13. Per germline, CDR1 SGHAT and CDR2 FQNNGV. CDR3 in amino acids: CASRPIAGERFDTQYF. In nucleotides, the CDR3 is TGTGCCAGCAGACCCATAGCGGGGGAGCGCTTTGATACGCAGTATTTT.

V is TRBV7-6 and J is TRBJ1-5; D is unclear. The germline V gene has CDR1 SGHVS and CDR2 FNYEAQ. V gave up 5 bases and J gave up 7 bases, with 12 bases separating them. This CDR3 contains 13 residues. This chain's CDR3 is CASSPTPDQPQHF. The CDR3 nucleotides read TGTGCCAGCAGCCCCACCCCAGACCAGCCCCAGCATTTT.

On this clone: At one end, the junction sequence differs from germline, possibly due to a read error. This sequence joins TRBV30 and TRBJ1-2, with TRBD1 identical over 12 bases. In germline, CDR1 is GTSNPN, CDR2 SVGIG (reference sequence). CDR3 length: 15 residues. CDR3 coding DNA: TGTGCTTGGAGCCCCGGGACAGGGGGCGTAGGTGGCTACACCTTC. This translates into CAWSPGTGGVGGYTF.

V gene TRBV6-4 combines with J gene TRBJ2-3; tentatively, D is TRBD2 (6 bases). CDR3 length: 19 residues. CDR1 is MRHNA, CDR2 SNTAGT, per germline. Trimming removed 0 bases from V and 4 bases from J, with 23 bases in between. CDR3 DNA sequence: TGTGCCAGCAGTGACTCGAACTCTTTAGGAGGGGCCAGGGCAGATACGCAGTATTTT. This sequence encodes CASSDSNSLGGARADTQYF.

The V gene is TRBV20-1, the J gene TRBJ1-1; D might be TRBD1 (6 bases). The V end was cut by 3 bases, the J end by 1 base, with 9 bases between. CDR3 length: 13 residues. Germline V CDR1 and CDR2: DFQATT, SNEGSKA (reference sequence). For the CDR3, the DNA is TGCAGTGCTAGTCCCAGGGGGAACACTGAAGCTTTCTTT. This codes for CSASPRGNTEAFF.

The rearrangement joins TRBV6-1 to TRBJ2-6, with 7 bases matching TRBD1. CDR1 and CDR2 from the germline V gene are MNHNS and SASEGT. Losses at the gene ends were 3 bases for V and 0 bases for J; bases not matched to a gene: 5. The CDR3 is made up of 17 amino acids. CDR3 region: CASSDTGANSGANVLTF. CDR3 coding DNA: TGTGCCAGCAGTGACACAGGGGCGAACTCTGGGGCCAACGTCCTGACTTTC.

This clone was counted a single time. This rearrangement joins TRBV27 to TRBJ1-2; D possibly corresponds to TRBD1 (5 bases). Trimming left V 5 bases short and J 5 bases short, with 12 bases between. The CDR3 covers 13 residues. Per the germline V gene, CDR1 is MNHEY and CDR2 is SMNVEV (reference sequence). CDR3: CASSPPGAYGYTF. DNA of the CDR3: TGTGCCAGCAGTCCCCCTGGGGCTTATGGCTACACCTTC.

The chain recombines TRBV5-4 with TRBJ2-7, with D perhaps given as TRBD1 or TRBD2 (5 bases each). The CDR3 length is 12 residues. Germline values: CDR1 SGHNT, CDR2 YYREEE (reference sequence). Trimming shortened V by 4 bases and J by 6 bases, and 11 bases separated the two germline ends. The CDR3 nucleotides are TGTGCCAGCAGCACCGGGACGGGCGAGCAGTACTTC. Residues: CASSTGTGEQYF.

The J gene is TRBJ1-3, the V gene TRBV7-9; 8 nucleotides match TRBD1. Germline V lookup: CDR1 SEHNR, CDR2 FQNEAQ (reference sequence). The CDR3 loop spans 16 amino acids. V gave up 5 bases and J gave up 8 bases; unmatched junction bases: 14. CDR3 region: CASSRPGQVELDTIYF. The CDR3 DNA sequence: TGTGCCAGCAGCCGACCGGGACAGGTTGAGCTGGACACCATATATTTT.

The chain links TRBV19 to TRBJ1-1, with D hard to call. This CDR3 is 14 amino acids long. Germline V lookup: CDR1 LNHDA, CDR2 SQIVND (reference sequence). With 4 bases removed from V and 0 bases from J, the gap between germline ends came to 9 bases. The CDR3 loop is CASSRSTMNTEAFF. As DNA, the CDR3 is TGTGCCAGTAGTAGATCGACAATGAACACTGAAGCTTTCTTT. Together with reference TRBV19 and TRBJ1-1, the CDR3 gives the full variable domain: DGGITQSPKYLFRKEGQNVTLSCEQNLNHDAMYWYRQDPGQGLRLIYYSQIVNDFQKGDIAEGYSVSREKKESFPLTVTSAQKNPTAFYLCASSRSTMNTEAFFGQGTRLTVV.

This chain uses TRBV29-1 with TRBJ2-1; perhaps TRBD1 as D (6 bases). Trimming removed 5 bases at V and 6 bases at J, with 8 bases between. The CDR3 is 11 amino acids. Germline V CDR1 and CDR2: SQVTM, ANQGSEA. CDR3 sequence reads: CSVSGANEQFF. Here the CDR3 DNA reads TGCAGCGTTTCAGGGGCCAATGAGCAGTTCTTC.

The chain employs TRBV11-3 and TRBJ1-2; D gene unclear. The CDR3 loop spans 12 amino acids. Germline V gives CDR1 SGHNT, CDR2 YENEEA. Trimming took off 1 base at V and 8 bases at J, with 8 bases between the two ends. The CDR3 region is CASSLGKVGYTF. The DNA for the CDR3 is TGTGCCAGCAGCTTAGGAAAGGTCGGCTACACCTTC. The full variable domain, in which reference TRBV11-3 and TRBJ1-2 provide the parts outside the CDR3, is EAGVVQSPRYKIIEKKQPVAFWCNPISGHNTLYWYLQNLGQGPELLIRYENEEAVDDSQLPKDRFSAERLKGVDSTLKIQPAELGDSAVYLCASSLGKVGYTFGSGTRLTVV.

There are a few counts of this clone. The chain recombines TRBV3-1 (or the pseudogene TRBV3-2) with TRBJ1-2; TRBD1 agrees at 9 bases. Germline CDR1 is LGHDT and CDR2 is YNNKEL (reference sequence). This CDR3 has 16 residues. With V trimmed by 1 base and J by 2 bases, 5 bases remained unmatched. The CDR3 DNA is TGTGCCAGCAGCCAAGGTACCGGGACAGGGAACTATGGCTACACCTTC. Translated: CASSQGTGTGNYGYTF.

This chain connects TRBV5-5 to TRBJ1-1, with 7 positions matching TRBD1. This CDR3 spans 17 amino acids. With V trimmed by 3 bases and J by 1 base, 12 bases remained unmatched. Germline V lookup: CDR1 SGHKS, CDR2 YYEKEE (reference sequence). CDR3 loop: CASSSWTGGVRNTEAFF. In DNA, the CDR3 is TGTGCCAGCAGCTCCTGGACAGGCGGGGTGAGGAACACTGAAGCTTTCTTT.

This chain joins TRBV5-1 and TRBJ1-3, with D possibly being TRBD1 (6 bases). The CDR3 has 18 amino acids. Germline lookup yields CDR1 SGHRS and CDR2 YFSETQ. V lost 0 bases to trimming and J lost 0 bases, with 16 bases between them. CDR3 residues: CASSLAAGASFSGNTIYF. Here the CDR3 DNA reads TGCGCCAGCAGCTTGGCGGCAGGGGCGAGTTTCTCTGGAAACACCATATATTTT.

The chain joins TRBV29-1 to TRBJ1-1; TRBD1 is a possible D gene (6 bases). The germline CDR1 and CDR2 sequences are SQVTM and ANQGSEA. There are 13 residues in the CDR3. V was trimmed by 6 bases and J by 1 base, leaving 12 bases between them. As DNA, the CDR3 is TGCAGCGTCTCCAGGGGTAGGAACACTGAAGCTTTCTTT. It codes for CSVSRGRNTEAFF. The full variable domain, completed using reference TRBV29-1 and TRBJ1-1, is SAVISQKPSRDICQRGTSLTIQCQVDSQVTMMFWYRQQPGQSLTLIATANQGSEATYESGFVIDKFPISRPNLTFSTLTVSNMSPEDSSIYLCSVSRGRNTEAFFGQGTRLTVV.

The CDR3 nucleotides read TGTGCCAGCAGCTCAACTGGCCACGAGGCCAACGTCCTGACTTTC. Its protein is CASSSTGHEANVLTF. The rearrangement links TRBV11-3 to TRBJ2-6; D gene unclear. Germline CDR1 reads SGHNT; CDR2 reads YENEEA. Trimming pared 4 bases from V and 6 bases from J, leaving 13 bases between. CDR3 length: 15 amino acids.

The chain uses TRBV5-1 and TRBJ1-1, with TRBD1 as a possible D gene (5 bases). Trimming took off 3 bases at V and 3 bases at J, with 18 bases between the two ends. CDR1 and CDR2 from the germline V gene are SGHRS and YFSETQ. The CDR3 sequence is 16 residues long. This CDR3 reads CASSYHLTDSYTEAFF. CDR3 sequence (DNA): TGCGCCAGCAGCTACCACCTTACTGACAGCTACACTGAAGCTTTCTTT.

The V and J genes are TRBV25-1 and TRBJ1-2; D gene ambiguous. This CDR3 contains 11 residues. Trimming shortened V by 3 bases and J by 11 bases, and 10 bases separated the two germline ends. Germline CDR1 MGHDK, CDR2 SYGVNS. The CDR3 loop is CASSETTGYTF. The CDR3 DNA reads as TGTGCCAGCAGTGAGACCACGGGGTACACCTTC.

The chain recombines TRBV25-1 with TRBJ2-3; D not certain. There are 14 residues in the CDR3. Germline V CDR1 and CDR2: MGHDK, SYGVNS. Trimming removed 3 bases at V and 1 base at J, with 8 bases between. The DNA for the CDR3 is TGTGCCAGCAGTGATCCAATTGGCACAGATACGCAGTATTTT. Amino acids: CASSDPIGTDTQYF. The full variable domain, with the rest looked up from reference TRBV25-1 and TRBJ2-3, is EADIYQTPRYLVIGTGKKITLECSQTMGHDKMYWYQQDPGMELHLIHYSYGVNSTEKGDLSSESTVSRIRTEHFPLTLESARPSHTSQYLCASSDPIGTDTQYFGPGTRLTVL.

This rearrangement joins TRBV6-6 to TRBJ1-1, with unresolved D. V was clipped by 7 bases and J by 0 bases, with 15 bases between them. The length of the CDR3 is 15 residues. The germline V gene has CDR1 MNHNY and CDR2 SVGAGI (reference sequence). Here the CDR3 reads CASTHEGGMNTEAFF. The CDR3 bases are TGTGCCAGCACCCATGAGGGTGGTATGAACACTGAAGCTTTCTTT.

This chain uses TRBV7-3 with TRBJ2-1; TRBD2 aligns across 8 bases. Germline V gene data show CDR1 as SGHTA and CDR2 as FQGTGA. There are 19 residues in the CDR3. Unmatched junction bases numbered 10, after V lost 0 bases and J lost 0 bases. The CDR3 DNA is TGTGCCAGCAGCTTAACGTTTAGCGGGGCTTCGAGCTCCTACAATGAGCAGTTCTTC. This encodes CASSLTFSGASSSYNEQFF.

The chain is built from TRBV4-1 and TRBJ1-1; TRBD1 is a possible D gene (5 bases). CDR3 length: 10 amino acids. Germline V lookup: CDR1 MGHRA, CDR2 YSYEKL. Trimming pared 9 bases from V and 7 bases from J, leaving 9 bases between. The CDR3 region has the DNA TGCGCCAGTCGGGGCGGTGAAGCTTTCTTT. This gives the protein CASRGGEAFF.

This chain links TRBV18 with TRBJ1-1; 7 nucleotides align to TRBD1. The CDR3 runs to 16 residues. Germline V gene sequence: CDR1 KGHSH, CDR2 LQKENI. Germline trimming cut 0 bases from V and 1 base from J; bases unmatched to any gene: 5. In DNA form, the CDR3 reads TGTGCCAGCTCACCACCGATGGGGACAGCGAACACTGAAGCTTTCTTT. Protein: CASSPPMGTANTEAFF. Supplemented by reference TRBV18 and TRBJ1-1, the full variable domain reads NAGVMQNPRHLVRRRGQEARLRCSPMKGHSHVYWYRQLPEEGLKFMVYLQKENIIDESGMPKERFSAEFPKEGPSILRIQQVVRGDSAAYFCASSPPMGTANTEAFFGQGTRLTVV.